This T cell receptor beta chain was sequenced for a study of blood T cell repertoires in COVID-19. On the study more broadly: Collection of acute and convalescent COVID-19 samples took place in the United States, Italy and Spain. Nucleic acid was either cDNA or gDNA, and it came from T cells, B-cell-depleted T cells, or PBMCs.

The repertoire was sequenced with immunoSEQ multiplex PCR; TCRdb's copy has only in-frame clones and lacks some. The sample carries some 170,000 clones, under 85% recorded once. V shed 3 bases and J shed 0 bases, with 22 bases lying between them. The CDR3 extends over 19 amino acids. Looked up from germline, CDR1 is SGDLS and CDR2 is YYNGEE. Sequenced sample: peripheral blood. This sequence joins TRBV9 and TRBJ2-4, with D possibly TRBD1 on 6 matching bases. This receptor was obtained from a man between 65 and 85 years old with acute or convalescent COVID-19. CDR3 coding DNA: TGTGCCAGCAGCGCCCTAGGTCTGAGGGGGTTTCTAGCCAAAAACATTCAGTACTTC. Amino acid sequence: CASSALGLRGFLAKNIQYF.